This T cell receptor (beta chain) originates from a study of T cell responses to AZD1222 COVID-19 vaccine (dated by TCRdb to the early 2020s). With regard to the full study: TCR sequencing covered fewer than 250 trial participants: 200 to 220 given two doses of AZD1222 and approximately 26 given two doses of MenACWY control vaccine. Enrollment into the trials was organized by age into subgroups of 18-55, 56-69 and 70-plus years, and those subgroups contained roughly 150, 30 and 60 TCR-sequenced participants, respectively. The study at large found these results: Most participants were white British and females outnumbered males, and the authors suggested that clonal diversity may have been underestimated. Reportedly, close to half of the unique spike-specific TCRs recognized epitopes lying outside the regions that are mutated in the B.1.351 and B.1.1.7 variants. After two AZD1222 doses, spike-specific TCR breadth and depth were significantly higher than at day 0 and than in MenACWY recipients. In the small 56-69-year group, the increase in depth fell short of significance, most likely because of low power. Conclusions about previously exposed vaccinees were limited because only six AZD1222 recipients were SARS-CoV-2 seropositive at baseline. Because no day 14 peak-response samples were available, repertoires were characterized only after the peak T cell response. Vaccine-associated CD4 TCRs spanned the whole spike protein, with dominant responses in regions 160-218 and 743-854.

About this clone itself: Its antigen is not yet known. Per-base qualities were not stored, and no clone one base away is much larger.

This specimen's time point label, per the study, means: about 28 days (+/-7) after the second vaccine dose. Because spike-specific TCR depth and breadth did not differ between the two schedules, AZD1222 recipients who got a second dose at roughly 4 weeks were pooled with those who got a second dose at roughly 12 weeks. Vaccinee samples came from UK trials COV001 and COV002, including a single-blind randomized controlled phase 2/3 trial of AZD1222 (ChAdOx1 nCoV-19) in healthy adults. For TCRbeta chain sequencing, PBMC samples from trial participants were taken at day 0 and at day 28 after the second dose. The CDR3 regions of human TCRbeta chains were analyzed by immunosequencing. The published analysis was carried out like this. TCRs in the repertoires were matched against a reference library of SARS-CoV-2-specific TCRs that had been generated with the MIRA antigen-specificity platform. Breadth was defined as the fraction of unique TCRs that were SARS-CoV-2-associated. Depth was defined as the fraction of total T cells that were SARS-CoV-2-associated. Using the MIRA data, each spike-specific TCR was mapped to the spike region that the TCR reacts to and placed in a CD4 or CD8 class. Log10-transformed breadth and depth values were compared by one-way ANOVA with Sidak's multiple comparisons tests. Drawn from immuneACCESS, this table holds only the in-frame rearrangements with V and J called that TCRdb kept. Clones are partly lost; checked studies trace under half to an unresolved V gene and leave the rest unexplained. Clone size and the V and J calls come from that table; the DNA yielded D and trimming. For this sample the table gives about 89,000 clones, of which 89% were detected only once. More than 5% of the sample belongs to the ten largest clones.

The sequence came from an adult who received the AZD1222 COVID-19 vaccine. Sequenced here: peripheral blood, sampled 28 days after the second AZD1222 dose.

The CDR3 sequence is CATSRGLRETQYF. In nucleotides, the sequence is TGTGCCACCAGCAGAGGCCTAAGAGAGACCCAGTACTTC. The rearranged chain carries TRBV15 and TRBJ2-5; the D gene is not confidently resolved. Trimming takes 1 base from V and 4 bases from J, and the germline ends sit 7 bases apart. Its CDR3 holds 13 amino acids, cysteine through phenylalanine. The retained sequence is limited to the CDR3, 39 bases, with the frame set at the first base. Taken from the germline V gene (reference sequence), the CDR1 and CDR2 loops are LNHNV and YYDKDF.